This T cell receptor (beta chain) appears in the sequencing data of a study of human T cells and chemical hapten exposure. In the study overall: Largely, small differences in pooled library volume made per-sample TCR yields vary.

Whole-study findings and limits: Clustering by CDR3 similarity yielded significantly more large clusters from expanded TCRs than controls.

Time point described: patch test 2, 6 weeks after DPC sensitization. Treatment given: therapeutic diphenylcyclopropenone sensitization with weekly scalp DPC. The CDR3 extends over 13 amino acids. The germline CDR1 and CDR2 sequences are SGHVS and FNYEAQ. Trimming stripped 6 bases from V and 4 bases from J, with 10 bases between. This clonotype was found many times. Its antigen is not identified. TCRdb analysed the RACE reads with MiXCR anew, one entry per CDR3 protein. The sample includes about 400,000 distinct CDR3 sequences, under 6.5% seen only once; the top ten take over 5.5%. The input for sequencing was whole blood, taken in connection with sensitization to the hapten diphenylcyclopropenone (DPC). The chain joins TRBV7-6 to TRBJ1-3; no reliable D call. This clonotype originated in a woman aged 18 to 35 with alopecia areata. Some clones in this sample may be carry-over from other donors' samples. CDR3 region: CASSGIRGNTIYF. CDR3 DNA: TGTGCCAGCAGTGGTATACGGGGAAACACCATATATTTT.